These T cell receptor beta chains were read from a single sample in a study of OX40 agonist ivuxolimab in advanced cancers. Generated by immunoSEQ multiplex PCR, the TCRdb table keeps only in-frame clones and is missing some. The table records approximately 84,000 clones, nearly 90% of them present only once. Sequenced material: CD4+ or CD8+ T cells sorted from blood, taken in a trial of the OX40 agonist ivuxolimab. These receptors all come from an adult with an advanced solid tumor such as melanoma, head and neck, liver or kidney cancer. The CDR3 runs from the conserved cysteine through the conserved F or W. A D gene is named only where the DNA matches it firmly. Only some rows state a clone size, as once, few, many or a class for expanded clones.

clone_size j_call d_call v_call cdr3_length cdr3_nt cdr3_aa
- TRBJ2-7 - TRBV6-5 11 TGTGCCAGCAGTGAAACAAGGGGAAAGTACTTC CASSETRGKYF
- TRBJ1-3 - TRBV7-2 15 TGTGCCAGCAGCTTACCCACAGTCTCTGGAAACACCATATATTTT CASSLPTVSGNTIYF
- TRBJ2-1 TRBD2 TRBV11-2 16 TGTGCCAGCAGCTTTACTCAGGGCGGGAGAAGGGTGGAGCAGTTCTTC CASSFTQGGRRVEQFF
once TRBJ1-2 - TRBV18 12 TGTGCCAGCTCACCGTCCGGGGACGGCTACACCTTC CASSPSGDGYTF
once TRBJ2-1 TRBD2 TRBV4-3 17 TGCGCCAGCAGCCAGAGAGCCCGGACTAGCGGGAACTATGAGCAGTTCTTC CASSQRARTSGNYEQFF
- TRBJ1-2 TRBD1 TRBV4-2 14 TGTGCCAGCAGCTACCGACAGGGGGCGCAAGGCTACACCTTC CASSYRQGAQGYTF
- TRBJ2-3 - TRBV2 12 TGTGCCAGCAGGGCTAGCACAGATACGCAGTATTTT CASRASTDTQYF
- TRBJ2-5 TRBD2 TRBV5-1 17 TGCGCCAGCAGCTTGAGCTCCCTTAGCGGGGGCCAAGAGACCCAGTACTTC CASSLSSLSGGQETQYF
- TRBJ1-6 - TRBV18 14 TGTGCCAGCTCACCGCAGGGTTATAATTCACCCCTCCACTTT CASSPQGYNSPLHF
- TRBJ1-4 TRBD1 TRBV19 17 TGTGCCAGTAGTACTTGGACAGGGGGCGCCGATTTGGGAAAACTGTTTTTT CASSTWTGGADLGKLFF
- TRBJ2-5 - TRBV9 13 TGTGCCAGCAGCGTAGACCTTTCGGAGACCCAGTACTTC CASSVDLSETQYF
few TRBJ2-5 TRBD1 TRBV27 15 TGTGCCAGCACCTCCAGGACAGGGAAGGAAGAGACCCAGTACTTC CASTSRTGKEETQYF
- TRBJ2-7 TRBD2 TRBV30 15 TGTGCCTCTGGCTTCGGACTAGCGGACTCCTACGAGCAGTACTTC CASGFGLADSYEQYF
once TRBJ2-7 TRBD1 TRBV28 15 TGTGCCAGCAGCTCCACCGGGACAGGGGGGTACGAGCAGTACTTC CASSSTGTGGYEQYF
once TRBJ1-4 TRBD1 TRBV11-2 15 TGTGCCAGCAGCTTAGATGGATGGACAGGGTCCGAACTGTTTTTT CASSLDGWTGSELFF
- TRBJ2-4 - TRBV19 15 TGTGCCAGTAGGGAGGGGACGCTAGCCAAAAACATTCAGTACTTC CASREGTLAKNIQYF
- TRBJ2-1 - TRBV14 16 TGTGCCAGCAGCCGAGGGCAGAGGGGGGTCTACAATGAGCAGTTCTTC CASSRGQRGVYNEQFF
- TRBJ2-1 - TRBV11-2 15 TGTGCCAGCAGCTTTTCGGCGGGATCTTACAATGAGCAGTTCTTC CASSFSAGSYNEQFF
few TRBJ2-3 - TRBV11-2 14 TGTGCCAGCAGCTTCGGGACCCAGGCAGATACGCAGTATTTT CASSFGTQADTQYF
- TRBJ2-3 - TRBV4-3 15 TGCGCCAGCAGCCAAGGGAGGCAGTACACAGATACGCAGTATTTT CASSQGRQYTDTQYF
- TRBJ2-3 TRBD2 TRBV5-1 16 TGCGCCAGCAGCTTGGATCCAGCGGGAGTAGGAGATACGCAGTATTTT CASSLDPAGVGDTQYF
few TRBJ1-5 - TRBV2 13 TGTGCCAGCACGTATCATAGCAATCAGCCCCAGCATTTT CASTYHSNQPQHF
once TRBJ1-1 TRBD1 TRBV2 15 TGTGCCAGCATGCAGAGGGGGCGCCGGGGCACTGAAGCTTTCTTT CASMQRGRRGTEAFF
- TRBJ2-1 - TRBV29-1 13 TGCAGCGTTTTAGGACGGGCCTACAATGAGCAGTTCTTC CSVLGRAYNEQFF
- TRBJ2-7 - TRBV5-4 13 TGTGCCAGCAGCCGGGACGTGTCCTACGAGCAGTACTTC CASSRDVSYEQYF
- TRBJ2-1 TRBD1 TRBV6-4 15 TGTGCCAGCAGTTCCTACGGGACAGGGGGCAATGAGCAGTTCTTC CASSSYGTGGNEQFF
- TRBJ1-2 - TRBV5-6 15 TGTGCCAGCAGCTTGGAGGGGACCGCTAACTATGGCTACACCTTC CASSLEGTANYGYTF
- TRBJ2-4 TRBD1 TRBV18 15 TGTGCCAGCTCACCACCGGAACCGGGACAGGTCATTCAGTACTTC CASSPPEPGQVIQYF
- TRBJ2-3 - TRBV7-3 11 TGTGCCAGCAGTCGGGGGGATACGCAGTATTTT CASSRGDTQYF
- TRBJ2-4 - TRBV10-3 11 TGTGCCATCAGGTCTCAAAACATTCAGTACTTC CAIRSQNIQYF
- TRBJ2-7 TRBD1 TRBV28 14 TGTGCCAGCAGTTTTTGGGACAGGGCCTACGAGCAGTACTTC CASSFWDRAYEQYF
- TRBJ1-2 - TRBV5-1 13 TGCGCCAGCAGCTTGGGGCAGACCTATGGCTACACCTTC CASSLGQTYGYTF
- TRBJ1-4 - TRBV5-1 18 TGCGCCAGCAGCTTGGTTCCGACAGGCCCCTCAACTAATGAAAAACTGTTTTTT CASSLVPTGPSTNEKLFF
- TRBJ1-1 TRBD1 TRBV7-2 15 TGTGCCAGCAGCTACCTTCTTGGACAGGGCCCTGAAGCTTTCTTT CASSYLLGQGPEAFF
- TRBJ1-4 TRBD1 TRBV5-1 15 TGCGCCAGCAGCTTAGGGGGCACAACTAATGAAAAACTGTTTTTT CASSLGGTTNEKLFF
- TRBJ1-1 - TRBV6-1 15 TGTGCCAGCAGGTCGGGGCAAAACCCTAACACTGAAGCTTTCTTT CASRSGQNPNTEAFF
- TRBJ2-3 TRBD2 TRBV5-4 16 TGTGCCAGCAGCTTGCGCCTAGCGGGGCACACAGATACGCAGTATTTT CASSLRLAGHTDTQYF
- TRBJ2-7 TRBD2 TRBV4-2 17 TGTGCCAGCAGCCAAGAAGGGGGACTAGCGGGAGGGTACGAGCAGTACTTC CASSQEGGLAGGYEQYF
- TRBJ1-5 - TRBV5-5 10 TGTGCCAGCAGCTCCTTAGGGTGGCATTTT CASSSLGWHF
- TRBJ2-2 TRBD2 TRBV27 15 TGTGCCAGCAGTTTTGCGGGGGGCTACATTGGGGAGCTGTTTTTT CASSFAGGYIGELFF
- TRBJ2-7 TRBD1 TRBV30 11 TGTGCCTGGAGTGGTACCGGACAGGTCGACTTC CAWSGTGQVDF
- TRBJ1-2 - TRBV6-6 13 TGTGCCAGCACTTCTAGGAGGGACTATGGCTACACCTTC CASTSRRDYGYTF
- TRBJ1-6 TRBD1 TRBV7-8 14 TGTGCCAGCAGCTCGGGACAGAAAAATTCACCCCTCCACTTT CASSSGQKNSPLHF
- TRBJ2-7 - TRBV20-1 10 TGCAGTGCTTTAGGGAGCGAGCAGTACTTC CSALGSEQYF
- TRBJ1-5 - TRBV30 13 TGTGCCTGGCGGAACAAGAGCAATCAGCCCCAGCATTTT CAWRNKSNQPQHF
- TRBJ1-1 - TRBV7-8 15 TGTGCCAGCAGCTTACGTGGACAGACGAACACTGAAGCTTTCTTT CASSLRGQTNTEAFF
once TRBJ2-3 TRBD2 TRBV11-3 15 TGTGCCAGCAGCAAAGCGGGATGGGGCACAGATACGCAGTATTTT CASSKAGWGTDTQYF
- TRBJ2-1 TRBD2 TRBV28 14 TGTGCCAGCGGCCCGCCCGGGAGGTTTAATGAGCAGTTCTTC CASGPPGRFNEQFF
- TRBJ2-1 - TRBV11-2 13 TGTGCCAGCAGCTTAGGGGCGGTGAATGAGCAGTTCTTC CASSLGAVNEQFF
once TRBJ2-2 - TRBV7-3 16 TGTGCCAGCAGCTTAATAATAGGCTCCCTCGCAGGGGAGCTGTTTTTT CASSLIIGSLAGELFF
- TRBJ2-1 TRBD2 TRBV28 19 TGTGCCAGCAGTCTCCCCGGCGGGACTAGCGGAGTGCAGGGGAATGAGCAGTTCTTC CASSLPGGTSGVQGNEQFF
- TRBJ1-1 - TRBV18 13 TGTGCCAGCTCACCACAGGGGCCCACTGAAGCTTTCTTT CASSPQGPTEAFF